Below are 15 T cell receptor beta chains sequenced from a single sample in a study of blood T cell repertoires in COVID-19. The assay was immunoSEQ multiplex PCR, and TCRdb's table has in-frame clones only and misses some. The sample has about 78,000 clones, around nine tenths seen once. The sequenced sample was peripheral blood. The receptors were gathered from a man aged 50 to 60 with active or convalescent COVID-19.

This chain links TRBV6-6 with TRBJ2-2; a possible D gene is TRBD1 (6 bases). CDR1 is MNHNY, CDR2 SVGAGI, per germline (reference sequence). The CDR3 contains 16 residues. V shed 6 bases and J shed 2 bases, with 16 bases lying between them. The CDR3: CASRDSLNENTGELFF. The CDR3 DNA follows: TGTGCCAGCAGGGACAGCCTAAATGAAAACACCGGGGAGCTGTTTTTT.

The chain is built from TRBV20-1 and TRBJ2-1, with 7 nucleotides matching TRBD2. In germline, CDR1 is DFQATT, CDR2 SNEGSKA (reference sequence). The V segment lost 3 bases and the J segment 7 bases; nucleotides outside the gene matches: 9. This CDR3 is 14 amino acids long. This chain's CDR3 is CSASSTAGVNEQFF. CDR3 bases: TGCAGTGCTAGTTCCACCGCGGGGGTTAATGAGCAGTTCTTC.

CDR3: CASSPPLAGLYNEQFF. The CDR3 DNA sequence: TGTGCCAGCTCACCTCCCCTAGCGGGGCTCTACAATGAGCAGTTCTTC. V and J are TRBV18 and TRBJ2-1; 9 nucleotides line up with TRBD2. The germline V gene has CDR1 KGHSH and CDR2 LQKENI. V gave up 3 bases and J gave up 3 bases; unmatched junction bases: 6. The CDR3 consists of 16 residues. Full variable domain (rest looked up from reference TRBV18 and TRBJ2-1): NAGVMQNPRHLVRRRGQEARLRCSPMKGHSHVYWYRQLPEEGLKFMVYLQKENIIDESGMPKERFSAEFPKEGPSILRIQQVVRGDSAAYFCASSPPLAGLYNEQFFGPGTRLTVL.

The V gene is TRBV5-1, the J gene TRBJ1-6, with 7 positions matching TRBD1. V gave up 5 bases and J gave up 7 bases; unmatched junction bases: 6. CDR3 length equals 14 residues. The germline CDR1 and CDR2 sequences are SGHRS and YFSETQ. For the CDR3, the DNA is TGCGCCAGCAGGCTCGGGACAGCCAATTCACCCCTCCACTTT. It encodes CASRLGTANSPLHF.

The rearrangement joins TRBV10-1 to TRBJ2-5; 15 positions agree with TRBD2. The CDR3 sequence is 18 residues long. V shed 5 bases and J 5 bases; nucleotides not matched to a gene: 12. From germline, CDR1 is WNHNN and CDR2 SYGVQD (reference sequence). CDR3 in amino acids: CASSPSGLAGGRAETQYF. The CDR3 bases are TGCGCCAGCAGTCCCTCGGGACTAGCGGGGGGTAGGGCGGAGACCCAGTACTTC.

The rearrangement uses TRBV10-3 and TRBJ1-6; TRBD1 might be the D (6 bases). In germline, CDR1 is ENHRY, CDR2 SYGVKD. V lost 8 bases, J lost 8 bases, and 10 bases lay in between. This CDR3 has 12 residues. In DNA form, the CDR3 reads TGTGCCATCCGGGGGGGCGATTCACCCCTCCACTTT. This encodes CAIRGGDSPLHF.

The sample holds one count of this clone. The chain joins TRBV28 to TRBJ1-1; 7 nucleotides match TRBD1. This CDR3 is 14 amino acids long. With V trimmed by 7 bases and J by 6 bases, 11 bases remained unmatched. Germline V gene data show CDR1 as MDHEN and CDR2 as SYDVKM. Written as DNA, the CDR3 is TGTGCCAGCACCAAGACAGGGCTTGACCCTGAAGCTTTCTTT. Its protein product is CASTKTGLDPEAFF.

This clone was seen a few times. The chain has TRBV6-5 and TRBJ1-2; 10 positions match TRBD1. V shed 5 bases and J 7 bases; nucleotides not matched to a gene: 10. From germline, CDR1 is MNHEY and CDR2 SVGAGI. This CDR3 contains 15 residues. CDR3 in amino acids: CASSSRATGGLGYTF. CDR3 nucleotides: TGTGCCAGCAGTAGTCGAGCGACAGGGGGCCTTGGCTACACCTTC.

The chain has TRBV7-9 and TRBJ2-1, with a tentative D call TRBD2 (5 bases). Germline assignment: CDR1 SEHNR and CDR2 FQNEAQ (reference sequence). The CDR3 runs 15 residues. Deletions cut 3 bases from V and 9 bases from J, with 18 bases between. In DNA, the CDR3 is TGTGCCAGCAGCTTGGCTAGCTTCTTTTCCGGTGAGCAGTTCTTC. Translated, it gives CASSLASFFSGEQFF. The whole variable domain, remainder taken from reference TRBV7-9 and TRBJ2-1, is DTGVSQNPRHKITKRGQNVTFRCDPISEHNRLYWYRQTLGQGPEFLTYFQNEAQLEKSRLLSDRFSAERPKGSFSTLEIQRTEQGDSAMYLCASSLASFFSGEQFFGPGTRLTVL.

This rearrangement joins TRBV27 to TRBJ2-7; a weak D match, TRBD1 (5 bases). Between the trimmed V and J ends, which lost 6 bases and 2 bases, there was a span of 14 bases. The CDR3 spans 14 residues. Germline lookup yields CDR1 MNHEY and CDR2 SMNVEV (reference sequence). The CDR3 reads CASRDTSLTYEQYF. Written as DNA, the CDR3 is TGTGCCAGCAGGGACACCTCTTTAACCTACGAGCAGTACTTC.

This rearrangement joins TRBV18 to TRBJ1-2, with D possibly matching TRBD1 (6 bases). The CDR3 contains 13 residues. Trimming took 1 base from V and 3 from J, leaving 6 bases between them. Germline assignment: CDR1 KGHSH and CDR2 LQKENI. The CDR3 region is CASSPQGDYGYTF. CDR3 bases: TGTGCCAGCTCACCACAGGGGGACTATGGCTACACCTTC. Looking up the rest from reference TRBV18 and TRBJ1-2 gives the full variable domain: NAGVMQNPRHLVRRRGQEARLRCSPMKGHSHVYWYRQLPEEGLKFMVYLQKENIIDESGMPKERFSAEFPKEGPSILRIQQVVRGDSAAYFCASSPQGDYGYTFGSGTRLTVV.

Only one count was recorded for this clone. The J gene is TRBJ2-3, the V gene TRBV7-2, with TRBD1 as a possible D gene (6 bases). The CDR3 consists of 14 residues. The germline CDR1 and CDR2 sequences are SGHTA and FQGNSA. Trimming pared 5 bases from V and 4 bases from J, leaving 13 bases between. The CDR3 coding sequence is TGTGCCAGCAGCGCCCGAACAGGGCCAGATACGCAGTATTTT. Translated: CASSARTGPDTQYF.

This clone occurred a few times. The CDR3 is CASSLGAGATDTQYF. For the CDR3, the DNA is TGTGCCAGCAGCTTAGGAGCGGGGGCCACAGATACGCAGTATTTT. The chain carries TRBV7-9 and TRBJ2-3; 8 positions match TRBD2. CDR3 size: 15 residues. J was trimmed by 2 bases and V by 1 base; bases with no gene match: 2. CDR1 and CDR2 (germline): SEHNR, FQNEAQ (reference sequence).

The chain links TRBV29-1 to TRBJ2-7, with D tentatively TRBD1 (5 bases). Germline loops: CDR1 SQVTM, CDR2 ANQGSEA. Trimming pared 4 bases from V and 0 bases from J, leaving 10 bases between. The CDR3 has 13 amino acids. The CDR3 region has the DNA TGCAGCGTTGCCACGACAGACTCCTACGAGCAGTACGTC. As protein: CSVATTDSYEQYV.

The chain links TRBV12-2 to TRBJ1-2; TRBD1 is taken as the D call from the table, unchecked against the DNA. TRBV12-2 is a pseudogene. The CDR3 contains 18 residues. The DNA of the CDR3 is TGTGCAAGTCGCTTAGCGGGGGGACAGGGTTGGGCTAACTATGGCTACACCTTC. Protein: CASRLAGGQGWANYGYTF.